This T cell receptor beta chain came from a study of T-cell memory formation after mild COVID-19. Study context: TCR clusters were mostly confined to one donor each.

TCRdb re-analysed the 5' RACE reads in MiXCR, keeping a single row per CDR3 protein. The data contain under 200,000 distinct CDR3 sequences, over 10% of them singletons. Trimming cost V 5 bases and J 8 bases, with 15 bases left between them. The germline V gene encodes CDR1 DFQATT and CDR2 SNEGSKA (reference sequence). CDR3 length equals 12 residues. This clonotype occurred a few times. The target antigen is unknown. Notes on the study in general: Pre-infection memory carried some responding clones, suggesting that cross-reactive memory joined. CD8+ contracting clones occupied EMRA, while CD4+ ones occupied mainly CM and EM.

Material: PBMCs or a T cell subset sorted from them (not recorded which). The sequence was collected from a young man who had mild COVID-19 (a few samples of this study predate the infection). Cell type and time point are not known. The chain is built from TRBV20-1 and TRBJ1-2; a weak D match, TRBD1 (5 bases). The CDR3 sequence is CSAGGGPGGYTF. CDR3 sequence (DNA): TGCAGTGCTGGGGGAGGCCCAGGAGGCTACACCTTC.